The 19 T cell receptor beta chains below were found in one sample sequenced in a study of blood T cells in healthy people across ages. Primed by a sample-barcoded 5' primer and a J-beta primer mix, a second PCR proceeded for about 6 to 11 cycles. MiXCR was run by TCRdb on the 5' RACE reads, yielding one entry per CDR3 protein. The data contain about 640,000 distinct CDR3 sequences, roughly two fifths of them singletons. Sequencing input: blood. Receptor source: a man older than 75 in good health.

This clonotype has only one observation. A much larger clone is a single base away; this may be a read error. The CDR3 here is CSVLVGGRGTQYF. CDR3 nucleotide sequence: TGCAGCGTTCTAGTGGGAGGGCGGGGTACGCAGTATTTT. J is TRBJ2-3 and V is TRBV29-1; 7 bases map to TRBD2. This CDR3 has 13 residues. The J segment lost 8 bases and the V segment lost 5 bases, leaving 10 bases of the junction unmatched. The germline gives CDR1 SQVTM, CDR2 ANQGSEA.

A word on this clonotype: It may be a read error: a sequence one base away is much more abundant. The chain carries TRBV29-1 and TRBJ2-5; D ambiguous. Germline CDR1 and CDR2: SQVTM and ANQGSEA. This CDR3 comprises 12 residues. The CDR3 nucleotides are TGCAGCGTTGAAGTTTCCCAAGAGGCCCAGTACTTC. Amino acid sequence: CSVEVSQEAQYF.

The chain combines TRBV11-2 with TRBJ2-7; tentative D call: TRBD2 (5 bases). The CDR3 loop spans 14 amino acids. Trimming pared 3 bases from V and 0 bases from J, leaving 9 bases between. The germline V gene has CDR1 SGHAT and CDR2 FQNNGV. Here the CDR3 reads CASSFRGSSYEQYF. CDR3 in DNA: TGTGCCAGCAGCTTCCGGGGTAGCTCCTACGAGCAGTACTTC.

This clonotype was seen once. The chain is built from TRBV6-2 or TRBV6-3 and TRBJ2-7; the D gene is possibly TRBD2 (7 bases). The CDR3 is 14 residues long. Germline V gene data show CDR1 as MNHEY and CDR2 as SVGEGT. V was cut by 8 bases and J by 0 bases, with 14 bases left in between. This CDR3 reads CASERGGTSYEQYF. CDR3 nucleotides: TGTGCCAGCGAAAGGGGGGGAACCTCCTACGAGCAGTACTTC.

Regarding this clonotype: At one end, the junction sequence differs from germline, possibly due to a read error. The J gene is TRBJ1-6, the V gene TRBV20-1; possible D gene TRBD1, 6 bases. Germline loops: CDR1 DFQATT, CDR2 SNEGSKA (reference sequence). This CDR3 spans 14 amino acids. This CDR3 reads CSAPRGGRNSPPHF. For the CDR3, the DNA is TGCAGTGCTCCCCGGGGGGGGCGGAATTCACCCCCCCACTTT.

This chain connects TRBV20-1 to TRBJ1-6; tentatively, D is TRBD1 (6 bases). Germline CDR1 reads DFQATT; CDR2 reads SNEGSKA (reference sequence). The ends were cut back, 3 bases at V and 5 bases at J, with 11 bases in the middle. The CDR3 has 14 amino acids. The CDR3 nucleotides are TGCAGTGCTAGGACCAACAGGGATAATTCACCCCTCCACTTT. The encoded protein is CSARTNRDNSPLHF.

The chain carries TRBV7-2 and TRBJ1-2; possibly TRBD1 for D (6 bases). Germline lookup yields CDR1 SGHTA and CDR2 FQGNSA. This CDR3 has 16 residues. V shed 7 bases and J shed 4 bases, with 22 bases lying between them. Here the CDR3 reads CASTLGPLGRGYGYTF. CDR3 sequence (DNA): TGTGCCAGCACCCTGGGGCCCCTAGGCAGGGGCTATGGCTACACCTTC.

J is TRBJ1-1 and V is TRBV6-5; D possibly corresponds to TRBD1 (5 bases). The CDR3 consists of 14 residues. Trimming pared 2 bases from V and 1 base from J, leaving 8 bases between. CDR1 MNHEY and CDR2 SVGAGI come from the germline V gene. The CDR3 sequence: CASSYRTPNTEAFF. The CDR3 region has the DNA TGTGCCAGCAGTTACAGGACACCGAACACTGAAGCTTTCTTT.

J is TRBJ2-7 and V is TRBV6-1; maybe TRBD1 (5 bases). V gave up 6 bases and J gave up 7 bases, with 13 bases separating them. The V gene's germline CDR1 is MNHNS and CDR2 SASEGT. There are 12 residues in the CDR3. In nucleotides, the CDR3 is TGTGCCAGCAGACCCCCCAGGGATGAGCAGTACTTC. Its translation: CASRPPRDEQYF.

This rearrangement joins TRBV20-1 to TRBJ2-7; D possibly corresponds to TRBD1 (5 bases). Per the germline V gene, CDR1 is DFQATT and CDR2 is SNEGSKA (reference sequence). V lost 1 base to trimming and J lost 7 bases, with 14 bases between them. This CDR3 has 13 amino acids. The CDR3 bases are TGCAGTGCTAGAGGGCAGGGTAAGGAAGAGCAGTACTTC. It is translated as CSARGQGKEEQYF.

Only a few counts were recorded for this clonotype. The chain is built from TRBV20-1 and TRBJ2-1; 12 bases are shared with TRBD1. The junction had 9 bases not matched to a gene; V was cut back by 1 base and J by 8 bases. The CDR3 is made up of 16 amino acids. Germline CDR1 is DFQATT and CDR2 is SNEGSKA (reference sequence). CDR3 nucleotide sequence: TGCAGTGCTAGAGCAGCCCGGGACAGGGGGCTTTATGAGCAGTTCTTC. This translates into CSARAARDRGLYEQFF.

The CDR3 DNA follows: TGTGCCAGCAGCGATCAGGGACGGGCCTACGAGCAGTACTTC. It encodes CASSDQGRAYEQYF. The J gene is TRBJ2-5, the V gene TRBV7-2; D may be TRBD1 or TRBD2 (5 bases each). The J call may not be correct, given that the DNA end is closer to TRBJ2-7. This CDR3 is 14 amino acids long. The germline CDR1 and CDR2 sequences are SGHTA and FQGNSA.

This clonotype was observed a single time. This rearrangement joins TRBV30 to TRBJ2-5, with TRBD2 identical over 9 bases. The DNA end lines up better with TRBJ2-7; the J call may be wrong. Germline assignment: CDR1 GTSNPN and CDR2 SVGIG (reference sequence). CDR3 length: 14 residues. The CDR3 DNA reads as TGTGCCTGGAGGTTGGCGGGAGGGAACTACGAGCAGTACTTC. Translating gives CAWRLAGGNYEQYF.

The chain has TRBV20-1 and TRBJ2-3; 11 bases are shared with TRBD2. Germline V gene sequence: CDR1 DFQATT, CDR2 SNEGSKA (reference sequence). Trimming removed 2 bases from V and 3 bases from J; junction bases left unmatched: 4. This CDR3 is built from 15 residues. In DNA form, the CDR3 reads TGCAGTGCTAGAATTAGCGGGAGGGTTACAGATACGCAGTATTTT. Translation gives CSARISGRVTDTQYF.

The chain links TRBV20-1 to TRBJ2-7, with D hard to call. The CDR3 is made up of 12 amino acids. Germline values: CDR1 DFQATT, CDR2 SNEGSKA (reference sequence). Deletions cut 4 bases from V and 3 bases from J, with 10 bases between. The CDR3 DNA reads as TGCAGTGCTACCAGAGATTTCTACGAGCAGTACTTC. This translates into CSATRDFYEQYF.

The chain combines TRBV12-3 or TRBV12-4 with TRBJ2-2; D unclear. The CDR3 spans 15 residues. V dropped 2 bases and J dropped 8 bases, with 15 bases sitting between them. In DNA, the CDR3 is TGTGCCAGCAGTTTAAAAACGGGCCTTGGGGGGGAGCTGTTTTTT. Protein sequence: CASSLKTGLGGELFF.

As for this clonotype: One end of the junction does not line up with germline, which may come from a read error. The gene calls are TRBV27 and TRBJ1-2, with D hard to call. The CDR3 contains 15 residues. Germline V gene sequence: CDR1 MNHEY, CDR2 SMNVEV (reference sequence). The CDR3 DNA reads TGTGCCAGCAATTTAGTTAAGCAGGCTGTGGGAGGCTACACCTTC. Translation: CASNLVKQAVGGYTF.

The chain couples TRBV4-3 to TRBJ1-1, with D possibly being TRBD1 (6 bases). V was pared by 4 bases and J by 10 bases, with 16 bases between. The CDR3 length is 13 residues. Germline CDR1 LGHNA, CDR2 YSLEER. CDR3 protein: CASSPGATGPAFF. DNA for the CDR3: TGCGCCAGCAGCCCCGGCGCCACAGGGCCAGCTTTCTTT.

In its sample, this clonotype was seen many times. This chain joins TRBV6-2 or TRBV6-3 and TRBJ2-7; D may be TRBD2 (5 bases). CDR1 is MNHEY and CDR2 is SVGEGT in the germline V gene. Trimming cost V 0 bases and J 3 bases, with 6 bases left between them. This CDR3 region has 13 residues. The CDR3 reads CASSYSRDYEQYF. CDR3 in DNA: TGTGCCAGCAGTTACTCGAGGGACTACGAGCAGTACTTC.